The 5 T cell receptor beta chains listed next were all sequenced from one sample in a study of blood T cell repertoires in COVID-19. TCRdb's copy holds only in-frame clones and misses some; the assay was immunoSEQ multiplex PCR. This sample has some 300,000 clones, with nearly 90% found just once. The sequenced material came from peripheral blood. The receptors here all came from a woman aged 40-49 years with COVID-19, enrolled during active disease.

This clone was detected once. This CDR3 reads CASSAGGTSLTTQYF. CDR3 coding DNA: TGTGCCAGCAGCGCAGGGGGGACTAGCCTCACTACGCAGTATTTT. The chain combines TRBV7-3 with TRBJ2-3; 9 bases align to TRBD2. The junction had 11 bases not matched to a gene; V was cut back by 5 bases and J by 8 bases. CDR1 and CDR2 (germline): SGHTA, FQGTGA. The CDR3 has 15 amino acids.

The CDR3 nucleotides are TGTGCCAGCAGTTACGACGGGTGGCAGCCCCAGCATTTT. This translates into CASSYDGWQPQHF. The chain is built from TRBV6-5 and TRBJ1-5, with unresolved D. Trimming removed 2 bases at V and 7 bases at J, with 9 bases between. Looked up from germline, CDR1 is MNHEY and CDR2 is SVGAGI. This CDR3 is built from 13 residues.

The chain couples TRBV28 to TRBJ2-1; TRBD2 agrees at 11 bases. CDR3 length: 16 amino acids. Trimming removed 7 bases from V and 7 bases from J; junction bases left unmatched: 12. Germline V gene lookup returns CDR1 MDHEN and CDR2 SYDVKM. CDR3 loop: CASTVAGGSEKNEQFF. As DNA, the CDR3 is TGTGCCAGCACCGTAGCGGGAGGGTCTGAAAAGAATGAGCAGTTCTTC.

On this clone itself: Other DNA sequences from this sample encode an identical CDR3 as well. V is TRBV7-9 and J is TRBJ2-5, with D uncertain. The ends were cut back, 5 bases at V and 5 bases at J, with 6 bases in the middle. Germline CDR1 is SEHNR and CDR2 is FQNEAQ (reference sequence). The CDR3 extends over 11 amino acids. The CDR3 region has the DNA TGTGCCAGCAGCCGGGTCGAGACCCAGTACTTC. Translating it yields CASSRVETQYF.

The V call is TRBV10-3, the J call TRBJ1-1; TRBD1 matches at 9 bases. The CDR3 extends over 13 amino acids. Germline values: CDR1 ENHRY, CDR2 SYGVKD. The trim removed 11 bases at V and 0 bases at J, leaving 4 bases unmatched. CDR3 coding DNA: TGTGCCGTCGACAGGGGGTTGAACACTGAAGCTTTCTTT. This gives the protein CAVDRGLNTEAFF.